The sequence of this T cell receptor beta chain was determined in a study of T cells in Graves' hyperthyroidism and ophthalmopathy. Study results and limitations: Ophthalmopathy, which appeared later, was predicted by the model a median around 6.5 months before onset. Most thyroid-expanded clonotypes above 0.001 were also found in blood.

This clonotype was detected ten times or more. Its antigen is not identified. The study based diagnoses on clinical symptoms, serum thyroxine and TRAb, thyroid ultrasound and orbital computed tomography. Trimming left V 3 bases short and J 5 bases short, with 11 bases between. The CDR3 contains 14 residues. Germline CDR1 and CDR2: SNHLY and FYNNEI. Amplification yielded TCR beta CDR3 regions, with RNA transcripts as the source. With the HTBI primer set, the TCR CDR3 went through a first round of RT-PCR. TCRdb independently ran MiXCR on the multiplex PCR reads; one entry per CDR3 protein. The sample carries 500,000 to 800,000 distinct CDR3 sequences, about 14% recorded once.

The receptor was derived from a woman aged 45-60 years with Graves' ophthalmopathy. The sample consisted of blood. The chain joins TRBV2 to TRBJ1-5; maybe TRBD1 (6 bases). CDR3 in amino acids: CASSEEGGYQPQHF. CDR3 DNA sequence: TGTGCCAGCAGTGAGGAGGGGGGGTATCAGCCCCAGCATTTT.